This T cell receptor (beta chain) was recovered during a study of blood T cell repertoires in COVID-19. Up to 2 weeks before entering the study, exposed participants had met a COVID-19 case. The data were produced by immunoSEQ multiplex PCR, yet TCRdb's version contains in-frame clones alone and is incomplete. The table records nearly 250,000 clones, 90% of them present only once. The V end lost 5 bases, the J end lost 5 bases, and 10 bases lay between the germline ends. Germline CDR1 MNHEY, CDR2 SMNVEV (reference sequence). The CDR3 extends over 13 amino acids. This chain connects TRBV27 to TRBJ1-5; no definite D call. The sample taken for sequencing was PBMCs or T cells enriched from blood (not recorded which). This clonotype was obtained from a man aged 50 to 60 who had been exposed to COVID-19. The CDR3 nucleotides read TGTGCCAGCAGTATCGCCCGGGATCAGCCCCAGCATTTT. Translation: CASSIARDQPQHF.